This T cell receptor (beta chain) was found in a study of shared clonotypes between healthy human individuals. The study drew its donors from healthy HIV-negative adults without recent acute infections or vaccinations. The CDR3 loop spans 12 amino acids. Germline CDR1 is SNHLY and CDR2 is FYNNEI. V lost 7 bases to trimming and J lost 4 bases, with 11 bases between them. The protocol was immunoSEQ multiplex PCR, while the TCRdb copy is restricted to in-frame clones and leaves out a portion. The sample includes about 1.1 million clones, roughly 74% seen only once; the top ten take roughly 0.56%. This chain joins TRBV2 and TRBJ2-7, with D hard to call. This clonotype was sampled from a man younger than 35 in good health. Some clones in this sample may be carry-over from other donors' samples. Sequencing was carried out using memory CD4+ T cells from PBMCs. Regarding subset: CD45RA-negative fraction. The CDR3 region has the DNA TGTGCCAGCACCGGCAGATCATACGAGCAGTACTTC. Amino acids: CASTGRSYEQYF.